The T cell receptor beta chain under discussion was sequenced for a study of CD8 T cells in ankylosing spondylitis. Study-wide results and caveats: Characteristic, it appeared, of ankylosing spondylitis blood was a TCR beta motif of eight highly homologous variants.

This clonotype showed up just a few times. Its antigen is still unknown. TCRdb called the 5' RACE reads again in MiXCR, with one record for every CDR3 protein. The sample carries approximately 540,000 distinct CDR3 sequences, approximately 11% recorded once. CDR1 is KGHDR, CDR2 SFDVKD, per germline. This CDR3 spans 15 amino acids. V lost 2 bases and J lost 3; bases outside the gene matches: 2. The genes are TRBV24-1 and TRBJ1-1, with 10 bases matching TRBD1. The specimen sequenced was blood, either unsorted or a sorted T cell fraction (not recorded which). The TCR originated in a male donor with ankylosing spondylitis. In DNA form, the CDR3 reads TGTGCCACCAGTGATTCTGGGACAGGGGACACTGAAGCTTTCTTT. Translating gives CATSDSGTGDTEAFF.